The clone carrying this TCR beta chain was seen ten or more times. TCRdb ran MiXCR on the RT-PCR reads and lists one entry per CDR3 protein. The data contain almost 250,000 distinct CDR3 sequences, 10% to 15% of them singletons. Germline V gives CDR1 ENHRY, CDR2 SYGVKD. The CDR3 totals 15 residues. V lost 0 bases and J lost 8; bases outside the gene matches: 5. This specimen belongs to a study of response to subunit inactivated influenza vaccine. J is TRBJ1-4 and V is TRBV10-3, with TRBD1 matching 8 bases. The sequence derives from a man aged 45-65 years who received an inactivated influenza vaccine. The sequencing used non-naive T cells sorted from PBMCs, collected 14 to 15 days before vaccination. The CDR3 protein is CAISESAGGEEKLFF. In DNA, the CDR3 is TGTGCCATCAGTGAGTCCGCAGGGGGCGAGGAAAAACTGTTTTTT.